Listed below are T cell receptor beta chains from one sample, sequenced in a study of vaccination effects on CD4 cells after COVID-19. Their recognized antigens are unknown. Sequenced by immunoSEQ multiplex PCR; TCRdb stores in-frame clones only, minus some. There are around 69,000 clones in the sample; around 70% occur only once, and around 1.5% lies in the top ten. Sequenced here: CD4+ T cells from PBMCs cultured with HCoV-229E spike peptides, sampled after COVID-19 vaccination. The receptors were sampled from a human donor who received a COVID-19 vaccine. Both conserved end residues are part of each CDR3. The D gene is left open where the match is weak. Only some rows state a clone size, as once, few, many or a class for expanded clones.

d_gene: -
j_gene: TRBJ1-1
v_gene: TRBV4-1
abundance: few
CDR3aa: CASSLTVLQARNTEAFF
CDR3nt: TGCGCCAGCAGCCTCACAGTATTACAGGCAAGGAACACTGAAGCTTTCTTT

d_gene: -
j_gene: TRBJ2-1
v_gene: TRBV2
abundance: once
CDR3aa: CASSEGSFRGFGDNEQFF
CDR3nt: TGTGCCAGCAGTGAAGGTTCGTTCAGGGGCTTTGGGGACAATGAGCAGTTCTTC

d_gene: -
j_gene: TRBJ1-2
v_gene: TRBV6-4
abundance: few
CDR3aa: CASSDSHRDYGYTF
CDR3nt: TGTGCCAGCAGTGACTCTCATAGGGACTATGGCTACACCTTC

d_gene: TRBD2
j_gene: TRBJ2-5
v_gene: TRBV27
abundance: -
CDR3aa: CASSLTSSGGYQETQYF
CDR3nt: TGTGCCAGCAGTTTAACCTCTAGCGGGGGGTACCAAGAGACCCAGTACTTC

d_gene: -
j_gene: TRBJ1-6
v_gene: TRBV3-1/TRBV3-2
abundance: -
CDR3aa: CASSLSYSPLHF
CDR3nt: TGTGCCAGCAGCCTGAGTTATTCACCCCTCCACTTT

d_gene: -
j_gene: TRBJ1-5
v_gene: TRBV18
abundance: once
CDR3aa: CASSPQGTQPQHF
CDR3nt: TGTGCCAGCTCACCCCAGGGCACTCAGCCCCAGCATTTT

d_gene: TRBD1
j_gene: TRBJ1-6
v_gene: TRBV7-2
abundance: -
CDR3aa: CASSSDRVSPLHF
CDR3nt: TGTGCCAGCAGCTCGGACAGGGTTTCACCCCTCCACTTT

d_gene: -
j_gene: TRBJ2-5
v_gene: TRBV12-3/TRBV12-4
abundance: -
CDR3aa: CASSQQETQYF
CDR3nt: TGTGCCAGCAGCCAACAAGAGACCCAGTACTTC

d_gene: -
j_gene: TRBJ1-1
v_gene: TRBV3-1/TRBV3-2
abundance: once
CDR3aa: CASSQDLGGGEAFF
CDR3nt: TGTGCCAGCAGCCAAGATTTGGGGGGTGGTGAAGCTTTCTTT

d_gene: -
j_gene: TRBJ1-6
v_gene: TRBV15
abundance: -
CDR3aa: CATSRYNSPLHF
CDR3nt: TGTGCCACCAGCAGATATAATTCACCCCTCCACTTT

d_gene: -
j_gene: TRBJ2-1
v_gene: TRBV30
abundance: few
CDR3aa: CAWSLGSSYNEQFF
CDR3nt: TGTGCCTGGAGTCTTGGGAGCTCCTACAATGAGCAGTTCTTC

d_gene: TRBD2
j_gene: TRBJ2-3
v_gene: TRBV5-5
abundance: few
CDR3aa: CASSTQRGQVTDTQYF
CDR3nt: TGTGCCAGCAGCACCCAGCGGGGGCAGGTAACAGATACGCAGTATTTT

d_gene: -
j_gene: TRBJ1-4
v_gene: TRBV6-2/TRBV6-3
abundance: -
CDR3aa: CASSGNRRHSTNEKLFF
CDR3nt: TGTGCCAGCAGTGGTAACCGCAGGCACTCAACTAATGAAAAACTGTTTTTT

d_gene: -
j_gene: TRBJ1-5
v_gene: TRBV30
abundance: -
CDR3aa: CAWSNSRYGSSNQPQHF
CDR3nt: TGTGCCTGGAGTAATTCCAGATACGGTTCTAGCAATCAGCCCCAGCATTTT

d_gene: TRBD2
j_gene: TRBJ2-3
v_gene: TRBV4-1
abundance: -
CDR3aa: CASSPGTSGGTDTQYF
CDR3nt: TGCGCCAGCAGCCCTGGGACTAGCGGGGGTACAGATACGCAGTATTTT

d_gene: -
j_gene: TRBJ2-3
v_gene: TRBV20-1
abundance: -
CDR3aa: CSASLRDTQYF
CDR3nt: TGCAGTGCCTCACTTCGAGATACGCAGTATTTT

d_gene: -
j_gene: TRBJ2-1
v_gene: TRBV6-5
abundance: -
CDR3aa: CASSMIRNYNEQFF
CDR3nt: TGTGCCAGCTCGATGATAAGGAACTACAATGAGCAGTTCTTC

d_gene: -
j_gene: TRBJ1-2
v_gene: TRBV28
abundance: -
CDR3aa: CASNRVIGGYTF
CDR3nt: TGTGCCAGCAACAGGGTCATTGGTGGCTACACCTTC

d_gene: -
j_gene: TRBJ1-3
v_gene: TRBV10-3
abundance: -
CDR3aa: CAISGGLLSGNTIYF
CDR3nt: TGTGCCATCAGTGGAGGGCTGCTCTCTGGAAACACCATATATTTT

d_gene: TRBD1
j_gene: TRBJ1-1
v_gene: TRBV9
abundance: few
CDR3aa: CASSVGIWGQQNTEAFF
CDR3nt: TGTGCCAGCAGCGTAGGAATTTGGGGACAGCAGAACACTGAAGCTTTCTTT

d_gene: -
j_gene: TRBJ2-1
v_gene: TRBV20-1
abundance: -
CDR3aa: CSAAGLVEFF
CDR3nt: TGCAGTGCTGCGGGCCTGGTCGAGTTCTTC

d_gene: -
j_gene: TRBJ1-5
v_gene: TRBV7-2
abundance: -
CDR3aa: CASSLATPGNQPQHF
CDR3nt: TGTGCCAGCAGCTTAGCAACGCCCGGGAATCAGCCCCAGCATTTT

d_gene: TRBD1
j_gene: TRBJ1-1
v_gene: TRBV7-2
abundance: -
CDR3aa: CASSLARQGGTEAFF
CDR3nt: TGTGCCAGCAGCTTAGCGCGACAGGGGGGCACTGAAGCTTTCTTT

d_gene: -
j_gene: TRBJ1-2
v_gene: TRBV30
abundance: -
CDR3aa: CAWTRDINYGYTF
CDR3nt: TGTGCCTGGACTAGGGACATTAACTATGGCTACACCTTC

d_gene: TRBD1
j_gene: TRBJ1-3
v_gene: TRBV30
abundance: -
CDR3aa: CAYGRDRARDTIYF
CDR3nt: TGTGCCTACGGTCGGGACAGGGCTAGAGACACCATATATTTT

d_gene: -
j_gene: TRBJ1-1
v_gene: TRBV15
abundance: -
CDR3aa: CATSRPIAGWGNTEAFF
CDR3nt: TGTGCCACCAGCAGACCCATAGCGGGTTGGGGCAACACTGAAGCTTTCTTT

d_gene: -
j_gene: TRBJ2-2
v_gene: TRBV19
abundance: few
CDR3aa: CASSINGNTGELFF
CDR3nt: TGTGCCAGTAGTATAAACGGGAACACCGGGGAGCTGTTTTTT

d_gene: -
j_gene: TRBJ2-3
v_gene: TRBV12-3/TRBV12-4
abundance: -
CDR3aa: CASSLGRRDTQYF
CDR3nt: TGTGCCAGCAGTTTAGGCCGGAGAGATACGCAGTATTTT

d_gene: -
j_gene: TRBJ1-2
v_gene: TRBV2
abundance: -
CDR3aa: CASSREADYGYTF
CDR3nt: TGTGCCAGCAGCCGAGAGGCAGACTATGGCTACACCTTC

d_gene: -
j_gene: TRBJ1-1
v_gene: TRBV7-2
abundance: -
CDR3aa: CASSLVSRRQPNTEAFF
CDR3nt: TGTGCCAGCAGCTTAGTGTCTCGGAGACAGCCGAACACTGAAGCTTTCTTT

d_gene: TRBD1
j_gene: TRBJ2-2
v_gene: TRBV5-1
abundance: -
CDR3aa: CASSLALTGGAGELFF
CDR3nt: TGCGCCAGCAGCTTGGCTCTGACAGGGGGTGCCGGGGAGCTGTTTTTT

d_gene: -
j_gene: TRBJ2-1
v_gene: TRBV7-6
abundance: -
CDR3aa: CASSLVPYNEQFF
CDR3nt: TGTGCCAGCAGCTTAGTACCCTACAATGAGCAGTTCTTC

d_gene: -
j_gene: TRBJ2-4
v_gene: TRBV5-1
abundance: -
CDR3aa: CASSPAGSAKNIQYF
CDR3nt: TGCGCCAGCAGCCCGGCGGGTTCAGCCAAAAACATTCAGTACTTC

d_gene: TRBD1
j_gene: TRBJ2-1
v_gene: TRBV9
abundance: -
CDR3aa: CASSVTTGQGMYNEQFF
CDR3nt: TGTGCCAGCAGCGTAACAACCGGACAGGGGATGTACAATGAGCAGTTCTTC

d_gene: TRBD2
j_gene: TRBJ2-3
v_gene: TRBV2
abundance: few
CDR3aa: CASRARAASGSTDTQYF
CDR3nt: TGTGCCAGCAGGGCAAGGGCGGCTAGCGGGAGCACAGATACGCAGTATTTT

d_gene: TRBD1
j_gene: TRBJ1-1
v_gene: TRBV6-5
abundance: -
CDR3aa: CASRGQGRNTEAFF
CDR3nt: TGTGCCAGCAGGGGACAGGGACGGAACACTGAAGCTTTCTTT

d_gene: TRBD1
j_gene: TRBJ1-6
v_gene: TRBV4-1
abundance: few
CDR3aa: CASSQVQGGMDSPLHF
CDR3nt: TGCGCCAGCAGCCAAGTCCAGGGGGGTATGGATTCACCCCTCCACTTT

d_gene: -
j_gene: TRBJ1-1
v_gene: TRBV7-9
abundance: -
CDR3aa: CASSVRIMNTEAFF
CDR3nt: TGTGCCAGCAGCGTAAGAATCATGAACACTGAAGCTTTCTTT

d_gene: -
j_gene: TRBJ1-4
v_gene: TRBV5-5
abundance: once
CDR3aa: CASSTAQGLLGNEKLFF
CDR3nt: TGTGCCAGCAGCACGGCCCAGGGTTTGTTGGGAAATGAAAAACTGTTTTTT

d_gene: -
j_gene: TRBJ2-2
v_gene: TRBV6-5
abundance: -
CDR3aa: CASRFGNTGELFF
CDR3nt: TGTGCCAGCCGCTTTGGGAACACCGGGGAGCTGTTTTTT

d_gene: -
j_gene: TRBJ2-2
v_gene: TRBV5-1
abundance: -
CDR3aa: CASSLSQGNPGELFF
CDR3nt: TGCGCCAGCAGCTTGTCGCAGGGAAACCCCGGGGAGCTGTTTTTT

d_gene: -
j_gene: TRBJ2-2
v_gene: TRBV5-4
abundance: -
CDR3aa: CASSLGGTTGELFF
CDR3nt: TGTGCCAGCAGCTTGGGGGGAACCACCGGGGAGCTGTTTTTT

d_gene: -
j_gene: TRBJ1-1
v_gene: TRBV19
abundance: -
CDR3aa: CASSIDARNTEAFF
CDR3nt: TGTGCCAGTAGTATAGATGCCAGGAACACTGAAGCTTTCTTT

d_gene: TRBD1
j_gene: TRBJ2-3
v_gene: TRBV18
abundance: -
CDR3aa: CASSPGTATDTQYF
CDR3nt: TGTGCCAGCTCACCAGGGACAGCTACAGATACGCAGTATTTT

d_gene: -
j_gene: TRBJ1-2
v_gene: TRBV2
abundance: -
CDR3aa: CASRTVQDYGYTF
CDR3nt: TGTGCCAGCAGGACGGTCCAAGACTATGGCTACACCTTC

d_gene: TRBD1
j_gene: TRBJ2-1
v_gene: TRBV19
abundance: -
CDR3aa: CASTWTGGNNEQFF
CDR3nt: TGTGCCAGTACTTGGACAGGGGGGAACAATGAGCAGTTCTTC

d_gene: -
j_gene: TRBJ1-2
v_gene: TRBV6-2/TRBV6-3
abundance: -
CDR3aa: CASSTTAGSFLGYTF
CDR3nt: TGTGCCAGCAGTACCACGGCGGGATCTTTCCTTGGCTACACCTTC

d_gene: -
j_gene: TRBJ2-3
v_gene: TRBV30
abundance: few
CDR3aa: CAVSHRTDTQYF
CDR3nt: TGTGCCGTTTCCCACCGCACAGATACGCAGTATTTT

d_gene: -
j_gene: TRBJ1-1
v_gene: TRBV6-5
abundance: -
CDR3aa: CASRMGNTEAFF
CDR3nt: TGTGCCAGCAGAATGGGTAACACTGAAGCTTTCTTT

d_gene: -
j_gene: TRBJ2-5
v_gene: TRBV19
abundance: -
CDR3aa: CASSISRPEGTQYF
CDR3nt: TGTGCCAGTAGTATTTCACGGCCTGAGGGGACCCAGTACTTC

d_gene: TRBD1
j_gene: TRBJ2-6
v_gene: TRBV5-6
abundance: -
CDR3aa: CASSLMTGGSGANVLTF
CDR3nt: TGTGCCAGCAGCTTAATGACAGGGGGCTCTGGGGCCAACGTCCTGACTTTC

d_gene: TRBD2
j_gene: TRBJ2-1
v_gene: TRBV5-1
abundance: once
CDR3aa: CASSLDRTSYRRTSGGNEQFF
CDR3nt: TGCGCCAGCAGCTTAGATAGGACATCCTATAGGCGGACTAGCGGGGGGAATGAGCAGTTCTTC

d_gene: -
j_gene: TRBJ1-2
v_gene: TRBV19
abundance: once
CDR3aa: CASRQAPYGYTF
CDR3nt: TGTGCCAGCAGACAGGCACCCTATGGCTACACCTTC

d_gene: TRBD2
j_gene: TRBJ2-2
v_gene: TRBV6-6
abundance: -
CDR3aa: CASSRTSGGLTNTGELFF
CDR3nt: TGTGCCAGCAGTCGGACTAGCGGGGGCCTAACGAACACCGGGGAGCTGTTTTTT

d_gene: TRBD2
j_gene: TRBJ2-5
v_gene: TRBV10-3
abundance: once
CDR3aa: CAISLAGGRQETQYF
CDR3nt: TGTGCCATCAGTCTTGCGGGGGGGAGGCAAGAGACCCAGTACTTC